The 6 T cell receptor beta chains reported below all come from one sample, sequenced in a study of blood T cell repertoires in COVID-19. TCRdb's table, derived via immunoSEQ multiplex PCR, lists solely in-frame clones and lacks some. Among about 320,000 clones listed, almost 85% were seen once. The source material was peripheral blood. Source of these receptors: a human donor in a cohort sampled during active COVID-19.

The chain uses TRBV5-1 and TRBJ2-1; D is possibly TRBD2 (5 bases). With 1 base removed from V and 8 bases from J, the gap between germline ends came to 16 bases. The CDR3 spans 15 residues. Germline values: CDR1 SGHRS, CDR2 YFSETQ. CDR3 residues: CASSLLNRRLDEQFF. DNA of the CDR3: TGCGCCAGCAGCTTGTTAAATAGGAGGCTGGATGAGCAGTTCTTC.

This clone has a single count. The gene calls are TRBV5-1 and TRBJ1-1; D is unclear. The V end lost 1 base, the J end lost 8 bases, and 9 bases lay between the germline ends. Germline V gene lookup returns CDR1 SGHRS and CDR2 YFSETQ. This CDR3 contains 12 residues. The CDR3, as DNA: TGCGCCAGCAGCTTGCACTCCGGGGAAGCTTTCTTT. The encoded protein is CASSLHSGEAFF.

The chain combines TRBV19 with TRBJ2-7; a weak D match, TRBD2 (5 bases). V shed 0 bases and J shed 3 bases, with 12 bases lying between them. This CDR3 comprises 15 residues. Germline V CDR1 and CDR2: LNHDA, SQIVND (reference sequence). CDR3 DNA sequence: TGTGCCAGTAGTATAGAGGCAGGAGGTCACTACGAGCAGTACTTC. Translating gives CASSIEAGGHYEQYF.

The rearrangement joins TRBV15 to TRBJ1-2; D is uncertain. This CDR3 is 13 amino acids long. Germline CDR1 reads LNHNV; CDR2 reads YYDKDF (reference sequence). V shed 3 bases and J shed 5 bases, with 10 bases lying between them. This CDR3 reads CATSSLPGYGYTF. The CDR3 DNA is TGTGCCACCAGCAGCTTACCGGGGTATGGCTACACCTTC.

The chain is built from TRBV29-1 and TRBJ2-5; 9 nucleotides match TRBD1. The germline V gene encodes CDR1 SQVTM and CDR2 ANQGSEA. After removal of 2 bases from V and 3 bases from J, the junction contained 4 bases not matched to a gene. The CDR3 spans 14 residues. DNA of the CDR3: TGCAGCGTTGAAAGGCGGACAGGGGAAGAGACCCAGTACTTC. Amino acid sequence: CSVERRTGEETQYF.

The J gene is TRBJ2-2, the V gene TRBV6-5; D may be TRBD1 (6 bases). Germline V CDR1 and CDR2: MNHEY, SVGAGI. This CDR3 has 15 amino acids. Trimming took 8 bases from V and 3 from J, leaving 16 bases between them. CDR3 in amino acids: CASSHTGFDTGELFF. In DNA, the CDR3 is TGTGCCAGCTCTCACACAGGGTTCGACACCGGGGAGCTGTTTTTT.